This T cell receptor (beta chain) was sequenced in a study of CD8+ T cells in alopecia areata. The authors extracted RNA and reverse transcribed it into cDNA as the sequencing template. The method was immunoSEQ multiplex PCR; TCRdb's version includes in-frame clones alone and lacks a portion of them. The sample records some 170,000 clones, approximately 59% being singletons. Treatment described: oral pan-JAK inhibitor, 5-10 mg twice daily. With 2 bases removed from V and 7 bases from J, the gap between germline ends came to 6 bases. The CDR3 has 12 amino acids. Germline lookup yields CDR1 SGHVS and CDR2 FQNEAQ.

The sample in question was CD4+ T cells sorted from blood, obtained between weeks 55 and 65, from a patient treated with tofacitinib. This rearrangement joins TRBV7-8 to TRBJ1-5; D ambiguous. This clonotype originated in a human donor with alopecia areata. The CDR3 loop reads CASSLLGQPQHF. CDR3 coding DNA: TGTGCCAGCAGCTTATTAGGCCAGCCCCAGCATTTT.